These T cell receptor beta chains were read from a single sample in a study of human versus mouse CDR3 diversity and MHC coevolution. The table came from immunoSEQ multiplex PCR; TCRdb's copy has only in-frame clones and leaves some out. The sample lists about 81,000 clones; 93% were seen once. Sequencing was done on a sample of naive CD4+ T cells from blood. The receptor set was obtained from a person aged 25 to 69 in good health. CDR3s include the opening cysteine and the closing phenylalanine or tryptophan. A D gene is named only where the DNA matches it firmly. Size values are once, few and many counts, or a class for expanded clones, and some rows have none.

j_gene	d_gene	abundance	v_gene	CDR3aa	CDR3nt
TRBJ2-1	-	once	TRBV7-2	CASSPAAGSSYNEQFF	TGTGCCAGCAGCCCCGCGGCTGGAAGCTCCTACAATGAGCAGTTCTTC
TRBJ2-7	TRBD2	-	TRBV5-8	CASSQRTSLSYEQYF	TGTGCCAGCAGCCAACGGACTAGCCTCTCCTACGAGCAGTACTTC
TRBJ1-5	-	-	TRBV6-1	CASQRGGQPQHF	TGTGCCAGCCAGAGGGGGGGTCAGCCCCAGCATTTT
TRBJ2-1	-	-	TRBV18	CASSPEPGGRFF	TGTGCCAGCTCACCGGAACCAGGTGGAAGGTTCTTC
TRBJ1-2	-	-	TRBV18	CASSPIEDSGRAMGYTF	TGTGCCAGCTCACCAATCGAGGACAGCGGACGAGCTATGGGCTACACCTTC
TRBJ2-7	TRBD1	once	TRBV7-3	CASSRTGTGMGEQYF	TGTGCCAGCAGCCGCACCGGGACAGGGATGGGCGAGCAGTACTTC
TRBJ2-5	TRBD1	-	TRBV18	CASSPGTGLEETQYF	TGTGCCAGCTCACCAGGGACAGGGCTAGAGGAGACCCAGTACTTC
TRBJ2-5	TRBD1	-	TRBV7-3	CASSFGDRVETQYF	TGTGCCAGCAGCTTCGGGGACAGGGTTGAGACCCAGTACTTC
TRBJ1-1	-	-	TRBV6-5	CASSYSHRSEAFF	TGTGCCAGCAGTTACTCTCACAGATCTGAAGCTTTCTTT
TRBJ2-7	-	-	TRBV5-4	CASSGDMIYEQYF	TGTGCCAGCAGCGGGGACATGATCTACGAGCAGTACTTC
TRBJ2-7	TRBD2	-	TRBV19	CASTDSGSYEQYF	TGTGCCAGTACTGATAGCGGGTCCTACGAGCAGTACTTC
TRBJ1-1	-	-	TRBV6-5	CASSNGGRLEAFF	TGTGCCAGCAGTAACGGGGGGCGCCTTGAAGCTTTCTTT
TRBJ1-1	-	-	TRBV5-6	CASSLAMTGIMNTEAFF	TGTGCCAGCAGCTTGGCCATGACAGGCATAATGAACACTGAAGCCTTCTTT
TRBJ1-2	-	-	TRBV6-5	CASSEVRDNPGYTF	TGTGCCAGCAGCGAGGTCAGGGACAATCCTGGCTACACCTTC